The clone carrying this T cell receptor beta chain has just a few counts. Its antigen remains unknown. The data originate from a study of CD8 T cells in ankylosing spondylitis. The TCR beta libraries were generated through quantitative 5'-RACE incorporating molecular barcodes. TCRdb analysed the 5' RACE reads with MiXCR anew, one entry per CDR3 protein. The repertoire includes approximately 300,000 distinct CDR3 sequences, less than 25% of them detected once, and roughly 3.4% sits in the top ten. Study-wide points: Disease-associated clones were CD8+ and fairly uncommon in peripheral blood. Typical of ankylosing spondylitis blood, it appeared, was a TCR beta motif of roughly eight highly homologous variants. The clones that were linked to disease were reported to be significantly enriched in matched synovial fluid samples from ankylosing spondylitis patients.

This CDR3 is 17 amino acids long. J was trimmed by 4 bases and V by 1 base; bases with no gene match: 7. The germline CDR1 and CDR2 sequences are LGHNA and YSLEER. What was sequenced was blood, either unsorted or a sorted T cell fraction (not recorded which). The J gene is TRBJ2-2, the V gene TRBV4-3; 9 bases fit TRBD2. This TCR was sampled from a female donor with ankylosing spondylitis or in good health (not recorded which). The CDR3 bases are TGCGCCAGCAGCCAAGTAGCGGGAGTTCCGATCACCGGGGAGCTGTTTTTT. It specifies CASSQVAGVPITGELFF.